This entry lists 8 T cell receptor beta chains sequenced from one sample in a study of tumor and adjacent non-tumor tissue in lung cancer. TCRbeta libraries were built with three rounds of nested PCR, modified from ARM-PCR. MiXCR, run by TCRdb on the multiplex PCR reads, gives a single entry per CDR3 protein. Of 75,000 to 95,000 distinct CDR3 sequences in the sample, around 77% were seen once. No cell sorting was done before RNA was extracted from the tissue. The sequenced sample was lung tumor tissue. These receptors were taken from a woman in her thirties or forties with non-small cell lung cancer.

A remark on this clonotype: This may stem from a read error, because a much larger clone lies one nucleotide away. The chain employs TRBV5-6 and TRBJ1-2; no firm D call. Trimming stripped 0 bases from V and 4 bases from J, with 13 bases between. CDR1 and CDR2 from the germline V gene are SGHDT and YYEEEE. The CDR3 length is 15 residues. CDR3 sequence: CASSLVGMGSYGYTF. DNA of the CDR3: TGTGCCAGCAGCTTGGTCGGCATGGGTAGCTATGGCTACACCTTC. The entire variable domain, with the rest obtained from reference TRBV5-6 and TRBJ1-2, is as follows: DAGVTQSPTHLIKTRGQQVTLRCSPKSGHDTVSWYQQALGQGPQFIFQYYEEEERQRGNFPDRFSGHQFPNYSSELNVNALLLGDSALYLCASSLVGMGSYGYTFGSGTRLTVV.

Worth noting for this clonotype: A read error may account for a junction end that differs from germline. This chain links TRBV2 with TRBJ2-3; either TRBD1 or TRBD2 may supply D (6 bases each). Germline V lookup: CDR1 SNHLY, CDR2 FYNNEI. The CDR3 runs to 15 residues. The CDR3 DNA is TGTGCCAGCTGTGAAGACCGGGGGCGTGCAGATACGCAGTATTTT. Protein sequence: CASCEDRGRADTQYF.

This clonotype was observed a few times. This rearrangement joins TRBV11-2 to TRBJ2-7; D ambiguous. The CDR3 has 15 residues. The V gene lost 9 bases and the J gene lost 4 bases, with 22 bases spanning the gap. CDR1 and CDR2 (germline): SGHAT, FQNNGV. The CDR3 reads CASSPLWRTNYEQYF. Here the CDR3 DNA reads TGTGCCAGTAGCCCTTTGTGGCGGACCAATTACGAGCAGTACTTC. The variable domain in full, with the rest retrieved from reference TRBV11-2 and TRBJ2-7, is EAGVAQSPRYKIIEKRQSVAFWCNPISGHATLYWYQQILGQGPKLLIQFQNNGVVDDSQLPKDRFSAERLKGVDSTLKIQPAKLEDSAVYLCASSPLWRTNYEQYFGPGTRLTVT.

This clonotype was observed a handful of times. The V and J genes are TRBV6-5 and TRBJ2-5, with a tentative D call TRBD1 (5 bases). This CDR3 spans 12 amino acids. Germline assignment: CDR1 MNHEY and CDR2 SVGAGI. CDR3 amino acids: CVQVDSQETQYF. For the CDR3, the DNA is TGTGTCCAGGTCGACAGCCAAGAGACCCAGTACTTC.

Turning to this clonotype: The CDR3 end shows no conserved phenylalanine or tryptophan, and so a read error is likely. The chain is built from TRBV11-3 and TRBJ2-5; no clear D. The germline CDR1 and CDR2 sequences are SGHNT and YENEEA. CDR3 size: 13 residues. This CDR3 is CASNSEGLETQYY. The CDR3 DNA sequence: TGTGCCAGCAACTCCGAAGGGTTGGAGACTCAGTACTAC.

Worth noting for this clonotype: Relative to the germline gene, one junction end is altered; a read error may explain this. This rearrangement joins TRBV4-2 to TRBJ1-2, with D perhaps TRBD1 (5 bases). CDR1 and CDR2 (germline): LGHNA, YNFKEQ. The CDR3 runs 16 residues. In DNA, the CDR3 is TGTGTCAGCAGCCAAGTTTCAGGAGGGACGCGGTCTGGCTACACCTTC. This gives the protein CVSSQVSGGTRSGYTF.

The genes are TRBV12-5 and TRBJ1-5; D gene ambiguous. V was pared by 8 bases and J by 7 bases, with 21 bases between. Germline V lookup: CDR1 LGHNT, CDR2 FRNRAP. The CDR3 has 15 amino acids. As DNA, the CDR3 is TGTGCTAGTACCTTGATGGGAGGGTATAACCAGCCCCAGCATTTT. Protein sequence: CASTLMGGYNQPQHF.

In regard to this clonotype: The junction does not match germline at one end; this may be a read error. The rearrangement uses TRBV6-5 and TRBJ2-3; D is perhaps TRBD1 or TRBD2 (5 bases each). The CDR3 runs 16 residues. The V gene's germline CDR1 is MNHEY and CDR2 SVGAGI. CDR3 nucleotide sequence: TGTGCCAACAGTTACCGAAGCGCTCGGGGCACAGATACGCATTATTTT. Its translation: CANSYRSARGTDTHYF.